A single TCR beta chain is shown here with its context. Its antigen is currently unknown. These data originate in a study of Graves' ophthalmopathy and Graves' hyperthyroidism. Looking at the study overall: A follow-up of 18 months without ophthalmopathy meant that hyperthyroidism was stable.

Study results and caveats: The study's model predicted ophthalmopathy progression at approximately 70% sensitivity and approximately 78% specificity.

Amplification from RNA transcripts yielded the TCR beta CDR3 regions. Investigators did first-round RT-PCR with HTBI primers, then second-round multiplex PCR. TCRdb reprocessed the multiplex PCR reads with MiXCR, giving one entry per CDR3 protein. The sample has 500,000 to 700,000 distinct CDR3 sequences; under 45% are singletons. Hyperthyroidism in these 18- to 65-year-old patients was newly diagnosed, lasting under 2 months. It was on clinical symptoms, serum thyroxine, TRAb, thyroid ultrasound and orbital computed tomography that diagnosis relied. The CDR3 is 13 residues long. Per germline, CDR1 MDHEN and CDR2 SYDVKM. V lost 6 bases and J lost 7; bases outside the gene matches: 8.

The V gene is TRBV28, the J gene TRBJ2-7; 8 nucleotides line up with TRBD2. Sequencing used peripheral blood or thyroid tissue (not recorded which). The TCR was taken from an adult man with Graves' hyperthyroidism. Written as DNA, the CDR3 is TGTGCCAGCAGAACGGGAGGGGTAGAGGAGCAGTACTTC. It codes for CASRTGGVEEQYF.